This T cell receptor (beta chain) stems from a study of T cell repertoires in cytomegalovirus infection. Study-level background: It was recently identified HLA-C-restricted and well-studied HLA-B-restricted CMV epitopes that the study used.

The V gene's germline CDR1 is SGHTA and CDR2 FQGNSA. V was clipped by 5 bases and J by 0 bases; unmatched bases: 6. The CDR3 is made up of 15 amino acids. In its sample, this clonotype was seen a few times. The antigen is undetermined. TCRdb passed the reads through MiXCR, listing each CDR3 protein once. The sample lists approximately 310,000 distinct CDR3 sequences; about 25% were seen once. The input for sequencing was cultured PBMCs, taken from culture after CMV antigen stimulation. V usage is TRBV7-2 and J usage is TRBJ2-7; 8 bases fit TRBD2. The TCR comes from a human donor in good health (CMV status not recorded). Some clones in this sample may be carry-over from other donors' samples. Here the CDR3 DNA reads TGTGCCAGCAGCCGATTAGCGGGAATCTCCTACGAGCAGTACTTC. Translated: CASSRLAGISYEQYF. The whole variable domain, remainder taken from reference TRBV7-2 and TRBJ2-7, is GAGVSQSPSNKVTEKGKDVELRCDPISGHTALYWYRQSLGQGLEFLIYFQGNSAPDKSGLPSDRFSAERTGGSVSTLTIQRTQQEDSAVYLCASSRLAGISYEQYFGPGTRLTVT.